This record looks at one T cell receptor beta chain sequence and its context. Its target is not known. TCRdb recomputed calls from the 5' RACE reads with MiXCR, one row per CDR3 protein. The data contain fewer than 650,000 distinct CDR3 sequences, around a tenth of them singletons. This specimen belongs to a study of identical twins. The study's findings and limits: The study drew conclusions from cross-sectional statistical analysis, not from following the same donors.

Healthy Caucasian donors formed the entire cohort. Germline assignment: CDR1 KGHSH and CDR2 LQKENI. V lost 0 bases, J lost 0 bases, and 9 bases lay in between. CDR3 size: 17 residues. These data also formed part of another study, on yellow fever vaccine responses in identical twins.

This chain uses TRBV18 with TRBJ1-6, with TRBD1 as a possible D gene (6 bases). This receptor was obtained from a woman aged 18 to 35 in good health. Sequencing used PBMCs. The CDR3 bases are TGTGCCAGCTCACCACCGAGGGGGAGCTCCTATAATTCACCCCTCCACTTT. It encodes CASSPPRGSSYNSPLHF. Full variable domain (remainder filled in from reference TRBV18 and TRBJ1-6): NAGVMQNPRHLVRRRGQEARLRCSPMKGHSHVYWYRQLPEEGLKFMVYLQKENIIDESGMPKERFSAEFPKEGPSILRIQQVVRGDSAAYFCASSPPRGSSYNSPLHFGNGTRLTVT.